A single sample gave rise to the 18 T cell receptor beta chains below, sequenced in a study of control samples from healthy donors and cancer patients. Some clones are missing from TCRdb's copy, which holds only in-frame ones; the method was immunoSEQ multiplex PCR. The data contain more than 100,000 clones, approximately 90% of them singletons. Sample: blood. These receptors were taken from a man aged 18 to 29 in good health.

V is TRBV6-5 and J is TRBJ2-7, with D perhaps matching TRBD1 (6 bases). Germline CDR1 MNHEY, CDR2 SVGAGI. V was clipped by 6 bases and J by 2 bases, with 14 bases between them. The CDR3 has 14 residues. CDR3 DNA sequence: TGTGCCAGCAGCATCCGGGACACAACCTACGAGCAGTACTTC. This codes for CASSIRDTTYEQYF.

The chain links TRBV6-4 to TRBJ1-4; D call uncertain. The V end lost 6 bases, the J end lost 8 bases, and 13 bases lay between the germline ends. The CDR3 sequence is 13 residues long. Germline CDR1 reads MRHNA; CDR2 reads SNTAGT. The CDR3 loop reads CASSDGPGEKLFF. CDR3 coding DNA: TGTGCCAGCAGCGACGGGCCTGGGGAAAAACTGTTTTTT.

This clone was seen only once. This sequence joins TRBV5-1 and TRBJ2-3, with D possibly being TRBD2 (6 bases). This CDR3 is built from 14 residues. The V end was cut by 1 base, the J end by 4 bases, with 10 bases between. Germline-derived CDR1 and CDR2 are SGHRS and YFSETQ. CDR3 DNA: TGCGCCAGCAGCTTGCAGGGAGGCCCAGATACGCAGTATTTT. Translated: CASSLQGGPDTQYF.

V usage is TRBV7-3 and J usage is TRBJ2-5; TRBD1 might be the D (5 bases). Germline-derived CDR1 and CDR2 are SGHTA and FQGTGA. Trimming took off 2 bases at V and 2 bases at J, with 9 bases between the two ends. The CDR3 has 14 residues. The CDR3 nucleotides read TGTGCCAGCAGCTTAGGGGCAGGACAAGAGACCCAGTACTTC. Translating it yields CASSLGAGQETQYF.

In regard to this clone: The sample contains more than one DNA sequence encoding this CDR3. The gene calls are TRBV5-1 and TRBJ1-1, with D hard to call. The V end was cut by 1 base, the J end by 1 base, with 5 bases between. Germline CDR1 reads SGHRS; CDR2 reads YFSETQ. The CDR3 runs to 13 residues. The CDR3 DNA sequence: TGCGCCAGCAGCTTGCGAGGGAACACTGAAGCTTTCTTT. Amino acid sequence: CASSLRGNTEAFF.

This clone was seen only a few times. The gene calls are TRBV5-1 and TRBJ1-5; TRBD1 matches at 7 bases. After removal of 1 base from V and 9 bases from J, the junction contained 7 bases not matched to a gene. Germline V CDR1 and CDR2: SGHRS, YFSETQ. The length of the CDR3 is 14 residues. DNA for the CDR3: TGCGCCAGCAGCTTGCTGGACAGGAAAGGGCCCCAGCATTTT. Translated, it gives CASSLLDRKGPQHF.

The chain joins TRBV11-2 to TRBJ1-5; D unresolved. Germline V gene sequence: CDR1 SGHAT, CDR2 FQNNGV. The length of the CDR3 is 16 residues. Trimming took off 5 bases at V and 1 base at J, with 15 bases between the two ends. CDR3 in DNA: TGTGCCAGCAGCCGTCCCGAGGGCGCAAGCAATCAGCCCCAGCATTTT. Protein sequence: CASSRPEGASNQPQHF.

This chain connects TRBV7-9 to TRBJ1-1, with D unresolved. CDR3 length equals 11 residues. Germline CDR1 and CDR2: SEHNR and FQNEAQ (reference sequence). Between the trimmed V and J ends, which lost 6 bases and 7 bases, there was a span of 9 bases. The CDR3 coding sequence is TGTGCCAGCAGGCCTCTAAATGAAGCTTTCTTT. Amino acids: CASRPLNEAFF.

This chain joins TRBV9 and TRBJ1-2; no definite D call. Germline lookup yields CDR1 SGDLS and CDR2 YYNGEE. With 2 bases removed from V and 4 bases from J, the gap between germline ends came to 15 bases. CDR3 length: 15 residues. The CDR3 bases are TGTGCCAGCAGCGTGGAGGGCGGGTCCGGCTATGGCTACACCTTC. Its translation: CASSVEGGSGYGYTF.

The rearrangement joins TRBV10-1 to TRBJ1-6; D uncertain. The CDR3 consists of 15 residues. V gave up 2 bases and J gave up 7 bases, with 12 bases separating them. CDR1 WNHNN and CDR2 SYGVQD come from the germline V gene (reference sequence). CDR3 nucleotides: TGCGCCAGCAGTGAGATAAGGTTAGGGAATTCACCCCTCCACTTT. This gives the protein CASSEIRLGNSPLHF.

The chain couples TRBV15 to TRBJ1-3; D remains ambiguous. Germline values: CDR1 LNHNV, CDR2 YYDKDF (reference sequence). CDR3 size: 17 residues. Deletions cut 3 bases from V and 0 bases from J, with 15 bases between. The CDR3 nucleotides read TGTGCCACCAGCAGGGCTAAATTCTCAAGCTCTGGAAACACCATATATTTT. Its protein product is CATSRAKFSSSGNTIYF.

This clone was counted once. The J gene is TRBJ1-1, the V gene TRBV4-1, with a tentative D call TRBD1 (5 bases). The CDR3 spans 14 residues. The V and J ends lost 2 bases and 4 bases respectively, with 11 bases between them. Germline V gene lookup returns CDR1 MGHRA and CDR2 YSYEKL. CDR3 loop: CASSQWKGVTEAFF. CDR3 nucleotides: TGCGCCAGCAGCCAATGGAAAGGGGTCACTGAAGCTTTCTTT.

This chain links TRBV7-9 with TRBJ2-1, with 10 bases matching TRBD2. Trimming at V came to 5 bases and at J to 2 bases, leaving 6 bases not matched to a gene. Germline V gives CDR1 SEHNR, CDR2 FQNEAQ (reference sequence). This CDR3 is 16 amino acids long. CDR3 loop: CASSTKSGGAYNEQFF. The CDR3 DNA reads TGTGCCAGCAGCACCAAGAGCGGGGGGGCCTACAATGAGCAGTTCTTC.

V and J are TRBV6-2 or TRBV6-3 and TRBJ1-6, with TRBD1 as a possible D gene (5 bases). Trimming took 5 bases from V and 5 from J, leaving 19 bases between them. Germline lookup yields CDR1 MNHEY and CDR2 SVGEGT. The CDR3 loop spans 17 amino acids. The CDR3 sequence is CASSPLRGGVDNSPLHF. In DNA form, the CDR3 reads TGTGCCAGCAGTCCGCTTCGGGGCGGTGTGGATAATTCACCCCTCCACTTT.

The J gene is TRBJ1-1, the V gene TRBV2; perhaps TRBD1 as D (6 bases). CDR1 is SNHLY and CDR2 is FYNNEI in the germline V gene. This CDR3 is 14 amino acids long. V gave up 11 bases and J gave up 2 bases, with 18 bases separating them. CDR3: CARTAGQRNTEAFF. DNA of the CDR3: TGTGCCCGAACGGCCGGACAGCGCAACACTGAAGCTTTCTTT.

The chain has TRBV4-1 and TRBJ2-2; TRBD1 aligns across 9 bases. Germline loops: CDR1 MGHRA, CDR2 YSYEKL. The ends lost 3 bases at V and 5 bases at J; junction bases unmatched: 7. CDR3 length: 16 amino acids. The DNA for the CDR3 is TGCGCCAGCAGCCAGATCCCCGGGACAGGGACCGGGGAGCTGTTTTTT. As protein: CASSQIPGTGTGELFF.

This chain links TRBV4-1 with TRBJ1-2, with D unresolved. CDR1 and CDR2 from the germline V gene are MGHRA and YSYEKL. This CDR3 is 14 amino acids long. V dropped 0 bases and J dropped 4 bases, with 9 bases sitting between them. Here the CDR3 reads CASSQEGMGYGYTF. In DNA form, the CDR3 reads TGCGCCAGCAGCCAAGAAGGGATGGGCTATGGCTACACCTTC.

The V call is TRBV7-2, the J call TRBJ1-4; perhaps TRBD1 as D (6 bases). This CDR3 region has 13 residues. The V and J ends lost 1 base and 8 bases respectively, with 8 bases between them. Germline CDR1 SGHTA, CDR2 FQGNSA. The CDR3 DNA is TGTGCCAGCAGCTTAGGGGGGGCGGAAAAACTGTTTTTT. Amino acids: CASSLGGAEKLFF.